These T cell receptor beta chains were read from a single sample in a study of blood T cell repertoires in COVID-19. Clones were read by immunoSEQ multiplex PCR, and TCRdb kept only the in-frame ones, dropping some. The sample has about 220,000 clones, approximately 80% seen once. The sequencing sample was made of peripheral blood. The receptors were gathered from a human donor in a cohort sampled during active COVID-19. Each CDR3 is given with its conserved first and last residue. The order of the fields is J gene, D gene, CDR3 length, V gene, clone size, CDR3 DNA, CDR3 protein. A D gene is named only where the DNA matches it firmly. Expanded clones are given a class, and other clones once, few, many or no size at all.

>TRBJ2-1|TRBD2|19|TRBV5-6|NA
TGTGCCAGCAGCGCCGGGACTAGCGGGCCTCTTAGCTCCTACAATGAGCAGTTCTTC
CASSAGTSGPLSSYNEQFF
>TRBJ1-1|NA|14|TRBV5-1|NA
TGCGCCAGCAGCTTGGGGGGCGGGGACACTGAAGCTTTCTTT
CASSLGGGDTEAFF
>TRBJ1-2|NA|13|TRBV28|NA
TGTGCCAGCAGAACCCGGGGTTTAGGTGGCTACACCTTC
CASRTRGLGGYTF
>TRBJ2-1|TRBD1|15|TRBV18|NA
TGTGCCAGCTCGCGAACCGGGACAGCCTACAATGAGCAGTTCTTC
CASSRTGTAYNEQFF
>TRBJ2-2|TRBD1|16|TRBV4-3|NA
TGCGCCAGCAGCCAAGGAAGTAGGACAGGGGTCGGGGAGCTGTTTTTT
CASSQGSRTGVGELFF
>TRBJ2-1|NA|16|TRBV18|NA
TGTGCCAGCTCACCGAAGACAAGGGGACTTCACAATGAGCAGTTCTTC
CASSPKTRGLHNEQFF
>TRBJ2-1|TRBD2|16|TRBV7-2|NA
TGTGCCAGCAGCTTAGCGGAAAGCGGGAGCTACAATGAGCAGTTCTTC
CASSLAESGSYNEQFF
>TRBJ1-3|TRBD1|15|TRBV10-3|NA
TGTGCCATCAGTGAGTCCATGACAGGGATAGACACCATATATTTT
CAISESMTGIDTIYF
>TRBJ1-5|NA|15|TRBV28|NA
TGTGCCAGCAGTTTATGGCGGCACCCGAATCAGCCCCAGCATTTT
CASSLWRHPNQPQHF
>TRBJ2-3|TRBD1|15|TRBV6-4|NA
TGTGCCAGCAGTGACTCGACAGGGAGTACAGATACGCAGTATTTT
CASSDSTGSTDTQYF
>TRBJ1-4|NA|15|TRBV2|NA
TGTGCCAGCAGGGGGAGGGCAGCCGGTAATGAAAAACTGTTTTTT
CASRGRAAGNEKLFF
>TRBJ1-5|TRBD1|14|TRBV2|once
TGTGCCAGCGGGGGACAGGGGAGGGATCAGCCCCAGCATTTT
CASGGQGRDQPQHF
>TRBJ2-7|NA|14|TRBV19|NA
TGTGCCAGTAGTATTCAAGGGGCCGCGGGGGAGCAGTACTTC
CASSIQGAAGEQYF
>TRBJ1-2|TRBD1|15|TRBV25-1|few
TGTGCCAGCAGTGAATCCTCGGACAGGCTCTATGGCTACACCTTC
CASSESSDRLYGYTF
>TRBJ2-5|TRBD2|16|TRBV10-3|NA
TGTGCCATCAGTGGGAGCGGGGGGGCTCGGGAAGAGACCCAGTACTTC
CAISGSGGAREETQYF
>TRBJ1-4|TRBD1|15|TRBV28|NA
TGTGCCAGCAGCTATACAGGGGTGGGGAATGAAAAACTGTTTTTT
CASSYTGVGNEKLFF
>TRBJ1-3|NA|13|TRBV9|NA
TGTGCCAGCAGCCCCCCAGGAGGCGACACCATATATTTT
CASSPPGGDTIYF
>TRBJ2-3|TRBD1|15|TRBV2|NA
TGTGCCAGCAGTCCGGGGGAGAACAGGGGGTATACGCAGTATTTT
CASSPGENRGYTQYF
>TRBJ2-2|TRBD2|14|TRBV2|NA
TGTGCCAGCAGTGTGGAGGGAGGGCCCGGGGAGCTGTTTTTT
CASSVEGGPGELFF
>TRBJ1-2|NA|13|TRBV27|NA
TGTGCCAGCAGTAGAACCTACAACTATGGCTACACCTTC
CASSRTYNYGYTF
>TRBJ2-2|NA|12|TRBV5-1|NA
TGCGCCAGCAGCACAGGGACCGGGGAGCTGTTTTTT
CASSTGTGELFF
>TRBJ1-2|TRBD1|14|TRBV6-1|NA
TGTGCCAGCAGTGACGGAGGCAGGGGGCTAGGCTACACCTTC
CASSDGGRGLGYTF
>TRBJ2-1|NA|15|TRBV11-2|NA
TGTGCCAGCAGCTTAGAACGCGGCAAATACAATGAGCAGTTCTTC
CASSLERGKYNEQFF
>TRBJ1-2|NA|11|TRBV20-1|NA
TGCAGTGGTGAGCATAACTATGGCTACACCTTC
CSGEHNYGYTF
>TRBJ2-7|NA|13|TRBV11-3|NA
TGTGCCAGCAGCGCCGAATCGGTACTCGAGCAGTACTTC
CASSAESVLEQYF
>TRBJ2-1|NA|16|TRBV7-3|NA
TGTGCCAGCAGCTCCGACTCCTCGGCCCTATCCAATGAGCAGTTCTTC
CASSSDSSALSNEQFF
>TRBJ2-2|TRBD2|13|TRBV6-2/TRBV6-3|NA
TGTGCCAGCAGTGATAGCGGGGGGGCCGGGCTGTTTTTT
CASSDSGGAGLFF
>TRBJ1-5|NA|12|TRBV24-1|NA
TGTGCCACCAGTCAATCCCAACAGCCCCAGCATTTT
CATSQSQQPQHF
>TRBJ1-1|NA|14|TRBV18|few
TGTGCCAGCTCACGAATCGAGGGGAACACTGAAGCTTTCTTT
CASSRIEGNTEAFF
>TRBJ2-3|NA|12|TRBV28|once
TGTGCCAGCAGTCTGTACACAGATACGCAGTATTTT
CASSLYTDTQYF
>TRBJ2-1|TRBD2|16|TRBV9|once
TGTGCCAGCAGCGAGGGACGACGGCGGGGGTTCAATGAGCAGTTCTTC
CASSEGRRRGFNEQFF
>TRBJ2-2|TRBD2|15|TRBV11-3|few
TGTGCCAGCAGCTTACAGCGGGATAACACCGGGGAGCTGTTTTTT
CASSLQRDNTGELFF
>TRBJ1-1|NA|14|TRBV5-1|once
TGCGCCAGCAGCTTGGAAAACGGGATCACTGAAGCTTTCTTT
CASSLENGITEAFF
>TRBJ1-2|NA|16|TRBV7-9|NA
TGTGCCAGCAGCTTATCGGCGGACAGACTCAACTATGGCTACACCTTC
CASSLSADRLNYGYTF
>TRBJ1-6|NA|15|TRBV19|many
TGTGCCAGTAGATTAGGAGGAGGGAGGAGGTCACCCCTCCACTTT
CASRLGGGRRSPLHF
>TRBJ1-1|NA|16|TRBV28|NA
TGTGCCAGCAGTCCCCAGCAGGCCCCTATGAACACTGAAGCTTTCTTT
CASSPQQAPMNTEAFF
>TRBJ1-1|NA|15|TRBV6-1|NA
TGTGCCAGCAGTGAACGGGGACAACAGAACACTGAAGCTTTCTTT
CASSERGQQNTEAFF
>TRBJ2-6|NA|16|TRBV10-3|NA
TGTGCCATCAGTGATGTTCGGAGCTCTGGGGCCAACGTCCTGACTTTC
CAISDVRSSGANVLTF
>TRBJ1-5|TRBD1|13|TRBV10-2|NA
TGCGCCACCTTGGGACAGGGGGGGCAGCCCCAGCATTTT
CATLGQGGQPQHF
>TRBJ2-1|NA|17|TRBV9|NA
TGTGCCAGCAGCGTAGGCGGGGAAGGCTACTCCTACAATGAGCAGTTCTTC
CASSVGGEGYSYNEQFF
>TRBJ1-5|TRBD1|14|TRBV6-5|NA
TGTGCCAGCAGCCAGGACAGGGACGATCAGCCCCAGCATTTT
CASSQDRDDQPQHF
>TRBJ1-4|NA|15|TRBV2|NA
TGTGCCACCAAGTCAGGGCCAGCAACTAATGAAAAACTGTTTTTT
CATKSGPATNEKLFF
>TRBJ1-3|TRBD1|17|TRBV7-2|NA
TGTGCCAGCAGCTTAGCGCAGGGGGCGAGCTCTGGAAACACCATATATTTT
CASSLAQGASSGNTIYF
>TRBJ2-5|TRBD1|13|TRBV6-5|NA
TGTGCCAGCAGGAAGGGGACAGAGGGGACCCAGTACTTC
CASRKGTEGTQYF
>TRBJ1-2|TRBD1|14|TRBV28|NA
TGTGCCAGCAGTCGGACAGGGGGCAACTATGGCTACACCTTC
CASSRTGGNYGYTF
>TRBJ1-2|TRBD1|13|TRBV6-5|NA
TGTGCCAGCAGTTCCAGGGGGCTTTATGGCTACACCTTC
CASSSRGLYGYTF
>TRBJ1-2|TRBD1|14|TRBV18|NA
TGTGCCAGCTCACCCACCGGGACAGCCTATGGCTACACCTTC
CASSPTGTAYGYTF
>TRBJ2-7|NA|15|TRBV3-1/TRBV3-2|NA
TGTGCCAGCAGCCAAGGGAGGGGTGAGGCCTACGAGCAGTACTTC
CASSQGRGEAYEQYF
>TRBJ1-2|TRBD1|17|TRBV4-3|once
TGCGCCAGCAGCCAATCCCAGGGGACAGGGGGCAACTATGGCTACACCTTC
CASSQSQGTGGNYGYTF
>TRBJ2-5|NA|15|TRBV15|once
TGTGCCACCAGCCAAGGGGGTCCCGAGGTGGAGACCCAGTACTTC
CATSQGGPEVETQYF
>TRBJ1-5|NA|16|TRBV15|few
TGTGCCACCAGCAGAGATGGAGGGGTGAGCAATCAGCCCCAGCATTTT
CATSRDGGVSNQPQHF
>TRBJ1-2|NA|13|TRBV30|NA
TGTGCCTGGAGTTTGCAGGAAAACTATGGCTACACCTTC
CAWSLQENYGYTF
>TRBJ2-7|TRBD1|15|TRBV11-2|once
TGTGCCAGCAGCATCCGACAGGGGGCTACCTACGAGCAGTACTTC
CASSIRQGATYEQYF